Listed below are T cell receptor beta chains from one sample, sequenced in a study of T cells after yellow fever vaccination. TCRdb independently ran MiXCR on the 5' RACE reads; one entry per CDR3 protein. The sample lists 100,000 to 150,000 distinct CDR3 sequences, about 8.8% seen once, with approximately 39% in the top ten. Sequencing used CD8+ T cells sorted from PBMCs, obtained on the day of the yellow fever booster vaccination. Receptors originate from a man in his late teens or twenties who received the YFV17D yellow fever vaccine. Both conserved end residues are part of each CDR3. The D gene is left open where the match is weak. Not all rows give a size; the values are once, few, many and, for expanded clones, a class.

TRBV4-1	.	TRBJ1-4	.	CASSQGWTAATNEKLFF	TGCGCCAGCAGCCAAGGGTGGACCGCCGCAACTAATGAAAAACTGTTTTTT
TRBV19	.	TRBJ1-1	many	CASSMGLNTEAFF	TGTGCCAGTAGTATGGGACTCAACACTGAAGCTTTCTTT
TRBV7-2	TRBD2	TRBJ2-2	many	CASSLLAGGRIGELFF	TGTGCCAGCAGCTTACTAGCGGGGGGCAGGATCGGGGAGCTGTTTTTT
TRBV6-4	TRBD2	TRBJ2-3	many	CASSESGGATDTQYF	TGTGCCAGCAGTGAAAGCGGGGGGGCCACAGATACGCAGTATTTT
TRBV4-3	TRBD1	TRBJ1-1	.	CASSHREGAPTEAFF	TGCGCCAGCAGCCATAGGGAGGGGGCTCCCACTGAAGCTTTCTTT
TRBV4-1	TRBD2	TRBJ2-5	.	CASSLKAGAYQETQYF	TGCGCCAGCAGCCTAAAAGCGGGGGCGTACCAAGAGACCCAGTACTTC
TRBV30	TRBD2	TRBJ2-3	.	CAWSASGRRTDTQYF	TGTGCCTGGAGTGCTAGCGGGAGACGCACAGATACGCAGTATTTT
TRBV7-2	.	TRBJ2-4	many	CASSPTWRLAKNIQYF	TGTGCCAGCAGCCCCACGTGGCGTTTAGCCAAAAATATTCAGTACTTC
TRBV4-1	.	TRBJ2-3	few	CASSQVGVADTQYF	TGCGCCAGCAGCCAAGTGGGGGTTGCAGATACGCAGTATTTT
TRBV7-9	.	TRBJ2-7	.	CASSLAKAEQYF	TGTGCCAGCAGCTTAGCGAAGGCCGAGCAGTACTTC
TRBV28	.	TRBJ1-5	few	CASSLLYSNQPQHF	TGTGCCAGCAGTTTACTGTATAGCAATCAGCCCCAGCATTTT
TRBV5-1	.	TRBJ2-5	few	CASSLEPPGRETQYF	TGCGCCAGCAGCTTGGAACCTCCCGGGCGGGAGACCCAGTACTTC
TRBV7-9	.	TRBJ1-2	.	CASSFSGLHGYTF	TGTGCCAGCAGCTTTTCCGGTCTTCATGGCTACACCTTC
TRBV6-1	TRBD1	TRBJ1-2	.	CASSEEGTAYYGYTF	TGTGCCAGCAGTGAGGAGGGGACAGCGTACTATGGCTACACCTTC
TRBV19	.	TRBJ1-1	.	CASSIWGSNTEAFF	TGTGCCAGTAGTATCTGGGGATCGAACACTGAAGCTTTCTTT
TRBV12-3/TRBV12-4	TRBD1	TRBJ1-1	few	CASSFTVFRDSTEAFF	TGTGCCAGCAGTTTCACTGTATTCCGGGACAGCACTGAAGCTTTCTTT
TRBV20-1	TRBD2	TRBJ2-5	few	CSATTSGGGETQYF	TGCAGTGCCACCACTAGCGGGGGAGGAGAGACCCAGTACTTC
TRBV6-5	.	TRBJ1-2	few	CASSYGETYGYTF	TGTGCCAGCAGTTACGGGGAGACCTATGGCTACACCTTC
TRBV29-1	TRBD1	TRBJ2-5	.	CTIVDRGQQETQYF	TGCACCATAGTGGACAGGGGGCAACAAGAGACCCAGTACTTC
TRBV11-2	.	TRBJ2-3	few	CASSSKDTQYF	TGTGCCAGCAGCTCCAAGGATACGCAGTATTTT
TRBV4-3	TRBD1	TRBJ2-1	many	CASSPGTASYNEQFF	TGCGCCAGCAGCCCAGGGACAGCCTCCTACAATGAGCAGTTCTTC
TRBV3-1	TRBD1	TRBJ2-1	.	CASSLAGTDGDEQFF	TGTGCCAGCAGCCTAGCCGGGACAGATGGGGATGAGCAGTTCTTC
TRBV6-5	TRBD1	TRBJ2-3	few	CASSATGTDTQYF	TGTGCCAGCAGTGCGACAGGGACAGATACGCAGTATTTT
TRBV6-2/TRBV6-3	TRBD1	TRBJ1-1	many	CASSPDRGLNTEAFF	TGTGCCAGCAGCCCGGACAGGGGGCTTAACACTGAAGCTTTCTTT
TRBV15	TRBD2	TRBJ2-5	.	CATSRDQGLAVQETQYF	TGTGCCACCAGCAGAGATCAAGGACTAGCGGTACAAGAGACCCAGTACTTC
TRBV7-9	TRBD1	TRBJ1-4	few	CASRQGASDLFF	TGTGCCAGCAGACAGGGGGCCTCTGATCTGTTTTTT
TRBV6-2/TRBV6-3	TRBD1	TRBJ1-2	.	CASNLPGGSYGYTF	TGTGCCAGCAACCTCCCAGGGGGCTCCTATGGCTACACCTTC
TRBV4-1	TRBD2	TRBJ2-5	few	CASSQDPRLAGELRQETQYF	TGCGCCAGCAGCCAAGATCCGAGACTAGCGGGGGAGCTGCGGCAAGAGACCCAGTACTTC
TRBV12-3/TRBV12-4	.	TRBJ1-3	.	CASSSTPIQLTIYF	TGTGCCAGCAGTTCCACCCCCATACAACTAACCATATATTTT
TRBV4-1	.	TRBJ1-4	.	CASSQGLTGFNEKLFF	TGCGCCAGCAGCCAGGGGTTGACAGGTTTTAATGAAAAACTGTTTTTT
TRBV27	TRBD1	TRBJ2-7	few	CASSWGQGAVNEQYF	TGTGCCAGCAGCTGGGGACAGGGGGCAGTCAACGAGCAGTACTTC
TRBV7-9	TRBD1	TRBJ2-5	.	CASSSTGEETQYF	TGTGCCAGCAGCTCGACAGGGGAAGAGACCCAGTACTTC
TRBV4-3	.	TRBJ1-2	few	CASSQDPGTRNGYTF	TGCGCCAGCAGCCAGGATCCGGGGACCCGAAATGGCTACACCTTC